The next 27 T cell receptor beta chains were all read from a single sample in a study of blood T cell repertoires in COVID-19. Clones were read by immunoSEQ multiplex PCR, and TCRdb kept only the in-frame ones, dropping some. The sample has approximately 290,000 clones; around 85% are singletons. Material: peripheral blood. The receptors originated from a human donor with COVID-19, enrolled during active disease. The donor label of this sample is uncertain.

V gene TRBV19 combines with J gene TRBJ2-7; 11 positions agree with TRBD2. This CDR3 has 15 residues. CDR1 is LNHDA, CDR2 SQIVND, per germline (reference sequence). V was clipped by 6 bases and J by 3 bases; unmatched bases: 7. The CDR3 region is CASSQLAGDRYEQYF. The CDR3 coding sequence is TGTGCCAGTAGCCAACTAGCGGGAGATCGCTACGAGCAGTACTTC.

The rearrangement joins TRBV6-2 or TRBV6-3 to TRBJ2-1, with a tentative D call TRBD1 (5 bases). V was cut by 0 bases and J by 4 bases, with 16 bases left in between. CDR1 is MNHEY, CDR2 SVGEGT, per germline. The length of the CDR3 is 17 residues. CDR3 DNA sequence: TGTGCCAGCAGTTACTCGGTCAGGGCGGCCCAATACAATGAGCAGTTCTTC. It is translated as CASSYSVRAAQYNEQFF.

CDR3 loop: CASSSQGGGELFF. The CDR3 DNA reads as TGTGCCAGCAGCTCCCAGGGGGGCGGGGAACTGTTTTTT. The chain couples TRBV7-9 to TRBJ1-4; 7 bases match TRBD1. After removal of 4 bases from V and 12 bases from J, the junction contained 8 bases not matched to a gene. Germline V gene sequence: CDR1 SEHNR, CDR2 FQNEAQ (reference sequence). The CDR3 length is 13 residues.

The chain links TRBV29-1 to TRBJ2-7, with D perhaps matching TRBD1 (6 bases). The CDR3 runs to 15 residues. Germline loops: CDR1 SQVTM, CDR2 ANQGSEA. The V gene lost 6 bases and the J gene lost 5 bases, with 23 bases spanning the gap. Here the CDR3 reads CSVALGQTGIDEQYF. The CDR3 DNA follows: TGCAGCGTGGCCCTGGGACAAACAGGGATTGACGAGCAGTACTTC.

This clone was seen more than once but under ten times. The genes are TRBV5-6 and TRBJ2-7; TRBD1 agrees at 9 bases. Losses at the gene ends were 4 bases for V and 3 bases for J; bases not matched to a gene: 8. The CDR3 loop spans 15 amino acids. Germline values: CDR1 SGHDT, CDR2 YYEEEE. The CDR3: CASSDAPGQGYEQYF. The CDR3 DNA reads TGTGCCAGCAGCGACGCGCCGGGACAGGGCTACGAGCAGTACTTC.

CDR3 in amino acids: CASSRQSYEQYF. CDR3 sequence (DNA): TGTGCCAGCAGCCGACAGTCCTACGAGCAGTACTTC. The chain employs TRBV27 and TRBJ2-7; TRBD1 is a possible D gene (5 bases). CDR1 and CDR2 from the germline V gene are MNHEY and SMNVEV (reference sequence). Trimming cost V 6 bases and J 1 base, with 7 bases left between them. This CDR3 has 12 amino acids.

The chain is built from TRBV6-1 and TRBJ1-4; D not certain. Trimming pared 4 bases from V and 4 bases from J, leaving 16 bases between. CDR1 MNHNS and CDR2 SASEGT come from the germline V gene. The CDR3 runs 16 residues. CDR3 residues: CASSAQPRELNEKLFF. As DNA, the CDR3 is TGTGCCAGCAGTGCCCAACCCCGGGAGCTTAATGAAAAACTGTTTTTT.

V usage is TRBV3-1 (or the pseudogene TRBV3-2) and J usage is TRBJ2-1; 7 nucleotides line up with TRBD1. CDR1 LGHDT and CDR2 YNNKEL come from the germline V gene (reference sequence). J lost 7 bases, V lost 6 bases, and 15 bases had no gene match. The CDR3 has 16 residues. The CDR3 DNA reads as TGTGCCAGCAGGCGCGCCGGGACAGCGCGGAAAAATGAGCAGTTCTTC. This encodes CASRRAGTARKNEQFF.

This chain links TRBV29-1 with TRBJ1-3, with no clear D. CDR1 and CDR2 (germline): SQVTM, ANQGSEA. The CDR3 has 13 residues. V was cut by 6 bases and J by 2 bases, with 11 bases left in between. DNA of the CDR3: TGCAGCGTATTGGTAGGAGCTGGAAACACCATATATTTT. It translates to CSVLVGAGNTIYF. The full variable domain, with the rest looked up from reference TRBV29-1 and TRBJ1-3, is SAVISQKPSRDICQRGTSLTIQCQVDSQVTMMFWYRQQPGQSLTLIATANQGSEATYESGFVIDKFPISRPNLTFSTLTVSNMSPEDSSIYLCSVLVGAGNTIYFGEGSWLTVV.

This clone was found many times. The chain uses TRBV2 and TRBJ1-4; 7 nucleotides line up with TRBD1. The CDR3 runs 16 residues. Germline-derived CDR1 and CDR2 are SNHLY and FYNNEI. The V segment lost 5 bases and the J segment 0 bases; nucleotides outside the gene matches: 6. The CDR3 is CASSSYQGATNEKLFF. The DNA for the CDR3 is TGTGCCAGCAGTTCATACCAGGGGGCAACTAATGAAAAACTGTTTTTT.

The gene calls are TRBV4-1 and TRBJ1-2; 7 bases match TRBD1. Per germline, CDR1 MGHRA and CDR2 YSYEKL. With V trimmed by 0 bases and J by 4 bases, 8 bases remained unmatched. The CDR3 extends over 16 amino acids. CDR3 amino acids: CASSQDWRGQSYGYTF. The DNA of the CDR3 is TGCGCCAGCAGCCAAGATTGGAGGGGACAGTCCTATGGCTACACCTTC.

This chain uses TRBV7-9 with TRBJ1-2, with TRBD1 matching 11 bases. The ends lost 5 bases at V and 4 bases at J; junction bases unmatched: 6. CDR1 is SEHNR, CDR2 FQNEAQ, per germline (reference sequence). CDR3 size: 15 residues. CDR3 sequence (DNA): TGTGCCAGCAGCCTCGGACAGGGGGCCACCTATGGCTACACCTTC. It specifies CASSLGQGATYGYTF.

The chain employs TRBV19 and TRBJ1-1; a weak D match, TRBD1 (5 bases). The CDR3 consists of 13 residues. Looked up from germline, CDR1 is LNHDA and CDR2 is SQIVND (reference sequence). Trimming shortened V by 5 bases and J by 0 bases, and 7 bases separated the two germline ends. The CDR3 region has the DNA TGTGCCAGTAGTCCAGGGATGAACACTGAAGCTTTCTTT. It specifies CASSPGMNTEAFF. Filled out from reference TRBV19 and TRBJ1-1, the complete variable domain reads DGGITQSPKYLFRKEGQNVTLSCEQNLNHDAMYWYRQDPGQGLRLIYYSQIVNDFQKGDIAEGYSVSREKKESFPLTVTSAQKNPTAFYLCASSPGMNTEAFFGQGTRLTVV.

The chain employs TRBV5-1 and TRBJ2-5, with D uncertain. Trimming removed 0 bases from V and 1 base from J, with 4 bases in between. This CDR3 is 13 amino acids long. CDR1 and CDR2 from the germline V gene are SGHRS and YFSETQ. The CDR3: CASSLDIQETQYF. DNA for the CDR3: TGCGCCAGCAGCTTGGACATCCAAGAGACCCAGTACTTC.

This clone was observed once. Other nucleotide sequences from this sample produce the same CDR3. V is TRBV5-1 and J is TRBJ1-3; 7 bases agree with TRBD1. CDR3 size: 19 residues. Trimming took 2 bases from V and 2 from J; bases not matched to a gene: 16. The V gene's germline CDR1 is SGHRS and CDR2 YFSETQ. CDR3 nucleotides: TGCGCCAGCAGCTTAGATGGGACAGCGGCCCGACCCCCTGGAAACACCATATATTTT. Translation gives CASSLDGTAARPPGNTIYF.

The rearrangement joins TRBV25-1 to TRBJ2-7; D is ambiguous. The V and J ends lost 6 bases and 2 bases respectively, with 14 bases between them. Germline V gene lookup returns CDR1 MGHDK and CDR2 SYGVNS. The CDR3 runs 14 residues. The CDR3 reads CASSKPVPPYEQYF. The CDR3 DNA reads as TGTGCCAGCAGCAAGCCTGTGCCACCCTACGAGCAGTACTTC.

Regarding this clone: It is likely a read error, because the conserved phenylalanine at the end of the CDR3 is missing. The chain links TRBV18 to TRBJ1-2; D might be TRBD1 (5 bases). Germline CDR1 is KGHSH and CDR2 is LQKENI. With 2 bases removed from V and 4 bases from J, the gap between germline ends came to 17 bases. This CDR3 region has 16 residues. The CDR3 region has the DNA TGTGCCAGCTCACCAGGAGACAGACGAAGGTCCTATGGCTACACCTTA. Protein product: CASSPGDRRRSYGYTL.

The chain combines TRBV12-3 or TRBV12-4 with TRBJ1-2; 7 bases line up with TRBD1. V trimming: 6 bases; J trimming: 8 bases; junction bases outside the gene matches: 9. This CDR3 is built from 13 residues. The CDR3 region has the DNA TGTGCCAGCAGCCTAGACAGGGCGATCGGCTACACCTTC. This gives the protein CASSLDRAIGYTF.

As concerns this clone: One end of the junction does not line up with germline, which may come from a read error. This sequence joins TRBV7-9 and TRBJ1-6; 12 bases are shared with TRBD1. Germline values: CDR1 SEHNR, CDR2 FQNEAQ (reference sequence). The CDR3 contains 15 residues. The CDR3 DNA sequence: TGTGCCAGCACCTTAGGGACAGGGGGCGATTCACCCCTCCACTTT. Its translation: CASTLGTGGDSPLHF.

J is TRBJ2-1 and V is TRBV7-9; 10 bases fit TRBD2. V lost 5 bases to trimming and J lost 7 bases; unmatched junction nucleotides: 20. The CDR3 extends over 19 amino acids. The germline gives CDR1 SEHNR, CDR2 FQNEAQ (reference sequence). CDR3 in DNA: TGTGCCAGCAGCGTATACAGGGGAATCTCGAGCGGGAGGGCTAATGAGCAGTTCTTC. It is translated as CASSVYRGISSGRANEQFF.

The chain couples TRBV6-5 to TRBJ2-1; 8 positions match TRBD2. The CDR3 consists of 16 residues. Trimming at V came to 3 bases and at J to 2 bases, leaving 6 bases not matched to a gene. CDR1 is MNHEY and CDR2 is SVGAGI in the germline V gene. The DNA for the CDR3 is TGTGCCAGCAGTTATCTACTAGCGGCTACCTACAATGAGCAGTTCTTC. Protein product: CASSYLLAATYNEQFF.

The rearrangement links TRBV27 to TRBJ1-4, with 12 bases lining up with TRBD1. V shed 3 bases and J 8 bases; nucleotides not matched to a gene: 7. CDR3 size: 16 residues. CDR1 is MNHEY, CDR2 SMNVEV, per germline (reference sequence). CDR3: CASSLGTGGRGEKLFF. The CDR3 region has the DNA TGTGCCAGCAGTTTGGGGACAGGGGGCCGCGGGGAAAAACTGTTTTTT.

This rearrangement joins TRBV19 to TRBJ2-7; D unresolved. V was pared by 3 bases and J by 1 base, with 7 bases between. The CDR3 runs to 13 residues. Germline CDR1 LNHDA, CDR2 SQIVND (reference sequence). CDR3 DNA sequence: TGTGCCAGTAGTATTTCCAATTCCTACGAGCAGTACTTC. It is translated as CASSISNSYEQYF. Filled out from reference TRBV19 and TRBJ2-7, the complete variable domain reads DGGITQSPKYLFRKEGQNVTLSCEQNLNHDAMYWYRQDPGQGLRLIYYSQIVNDFQKGDIAEGYSVSREKKESFPLTVTSAQKNPTAFYLCASSISNSYEQYFGPGTRLTVT.

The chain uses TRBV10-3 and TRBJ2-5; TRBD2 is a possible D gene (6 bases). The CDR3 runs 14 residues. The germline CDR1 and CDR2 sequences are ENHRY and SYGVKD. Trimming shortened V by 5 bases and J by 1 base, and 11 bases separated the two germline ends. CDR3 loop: CAISHGTLQETQYF. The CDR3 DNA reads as TGTGCCATCAGTCATGGGACTCTCCAAGAGACCCAGTACTTC.

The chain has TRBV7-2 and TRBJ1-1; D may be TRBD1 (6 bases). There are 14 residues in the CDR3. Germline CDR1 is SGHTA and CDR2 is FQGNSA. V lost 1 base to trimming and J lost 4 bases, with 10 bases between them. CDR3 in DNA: TGTGCCAGCAGCTTAGAGGGGGTGGGCACTGAAGCTTTCTTT. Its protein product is CASSLEGVGTEAFF.

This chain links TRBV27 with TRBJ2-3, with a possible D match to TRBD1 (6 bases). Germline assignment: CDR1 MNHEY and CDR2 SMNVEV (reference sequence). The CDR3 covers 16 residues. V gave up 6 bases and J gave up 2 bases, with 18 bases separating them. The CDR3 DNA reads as TGTGCCAGCAGGGATCGTGCACAGGGCACCACAGATACGCAGTATTTT. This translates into CASRDRAQGTTDTQYF.

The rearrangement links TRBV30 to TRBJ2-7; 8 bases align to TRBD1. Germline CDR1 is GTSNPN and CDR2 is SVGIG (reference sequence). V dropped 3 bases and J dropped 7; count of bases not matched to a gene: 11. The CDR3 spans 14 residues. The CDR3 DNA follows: TGTGCCTGGAGGAGGGGGACAGGCTCCTGGGAGCAGTACTTC. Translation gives CAWRRGTGSWEQYF.